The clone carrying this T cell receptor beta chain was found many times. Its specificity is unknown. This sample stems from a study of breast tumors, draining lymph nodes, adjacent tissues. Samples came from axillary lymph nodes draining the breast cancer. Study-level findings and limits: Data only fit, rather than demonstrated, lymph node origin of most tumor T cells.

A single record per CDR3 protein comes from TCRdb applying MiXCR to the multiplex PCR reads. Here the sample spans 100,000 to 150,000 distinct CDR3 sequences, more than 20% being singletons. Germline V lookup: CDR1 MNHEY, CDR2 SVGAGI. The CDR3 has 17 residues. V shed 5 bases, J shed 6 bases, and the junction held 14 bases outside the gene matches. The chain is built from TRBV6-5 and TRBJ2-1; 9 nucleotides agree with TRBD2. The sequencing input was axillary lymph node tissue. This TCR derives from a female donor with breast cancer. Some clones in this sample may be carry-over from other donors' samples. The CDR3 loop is CASSPAGGPSTRNEQFF. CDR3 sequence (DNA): TGTGCCAGCAGTCCAGCGGGAGGCCCCTCTACTCGCAATGAGCAGTTCTTC.